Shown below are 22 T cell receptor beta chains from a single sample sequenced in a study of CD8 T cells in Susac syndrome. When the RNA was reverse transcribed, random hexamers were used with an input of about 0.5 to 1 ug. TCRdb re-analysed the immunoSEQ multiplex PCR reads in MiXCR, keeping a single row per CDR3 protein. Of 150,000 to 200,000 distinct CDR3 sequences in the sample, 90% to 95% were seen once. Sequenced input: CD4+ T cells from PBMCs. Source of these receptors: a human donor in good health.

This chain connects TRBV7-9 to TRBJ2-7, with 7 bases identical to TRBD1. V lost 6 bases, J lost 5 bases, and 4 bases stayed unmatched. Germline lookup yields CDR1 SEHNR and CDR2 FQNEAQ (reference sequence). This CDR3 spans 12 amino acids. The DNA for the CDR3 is TGTGCCAGCAGGCGTACAGGGGACGAGCAGTACTTC. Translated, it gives CASRRTGDEQYF.

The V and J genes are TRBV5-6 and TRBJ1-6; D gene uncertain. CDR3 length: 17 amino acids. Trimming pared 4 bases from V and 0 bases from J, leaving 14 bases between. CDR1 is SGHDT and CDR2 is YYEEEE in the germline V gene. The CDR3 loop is CASSVELLSSYNSPLHF. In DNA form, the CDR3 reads TGTGCCAGCAGCGTGGAGTTACTGAGCTCCTATAATTCACCCCTCCACTTT.

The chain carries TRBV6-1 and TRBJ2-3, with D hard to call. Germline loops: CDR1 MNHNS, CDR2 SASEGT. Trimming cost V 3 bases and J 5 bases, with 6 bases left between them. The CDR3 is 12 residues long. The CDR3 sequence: CASSENKDTQYF. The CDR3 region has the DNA TGTGCCAGCAGTGAGAACAAAGATACGCAGTATTTT.

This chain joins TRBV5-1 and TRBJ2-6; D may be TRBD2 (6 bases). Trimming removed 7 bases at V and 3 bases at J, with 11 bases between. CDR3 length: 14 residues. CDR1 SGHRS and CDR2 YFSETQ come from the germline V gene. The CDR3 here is CASWRGDGANVLTF. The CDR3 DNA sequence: TGCGCCAGCTGGAGGGGAGATGGGGCCAACGTCCTGACTTTC.

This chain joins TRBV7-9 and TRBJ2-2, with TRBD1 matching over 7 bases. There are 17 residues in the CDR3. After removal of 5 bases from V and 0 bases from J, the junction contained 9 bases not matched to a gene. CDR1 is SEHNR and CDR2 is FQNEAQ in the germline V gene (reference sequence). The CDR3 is CASSPDQGQPNTGELFF. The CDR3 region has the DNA TGTGCCAGCAGCCCCGATCAGGGACAGCCGAACACCGGGGAGCTGTTTTTT. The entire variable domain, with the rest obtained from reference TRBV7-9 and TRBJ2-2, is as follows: DTGVSQNPRHKITKRGQNVTFRCDPISEHNRLYWYRQTLGQGPEFLTYFQNEAQLEKSRLLSDRFSAERPKGSFSTLEIQRTEQGDSAMYLCASSPDQGQPNTGELFFGEGSRLTVL.

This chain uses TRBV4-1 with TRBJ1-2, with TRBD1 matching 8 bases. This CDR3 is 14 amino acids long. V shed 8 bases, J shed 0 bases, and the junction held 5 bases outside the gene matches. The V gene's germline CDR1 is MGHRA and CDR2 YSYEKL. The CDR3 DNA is TGCGCCAGCGGACTGACAGGGGCTAACTATGGCTACACCTTC. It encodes CASGLTGANYGYTF.

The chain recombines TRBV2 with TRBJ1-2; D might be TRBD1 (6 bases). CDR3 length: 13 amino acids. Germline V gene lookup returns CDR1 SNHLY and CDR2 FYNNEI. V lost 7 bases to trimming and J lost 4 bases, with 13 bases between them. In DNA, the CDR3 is TGTGCCAGCACTATACAGGGCACCTATGGCTACACCTTC. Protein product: CASTIQGTYGYTF.

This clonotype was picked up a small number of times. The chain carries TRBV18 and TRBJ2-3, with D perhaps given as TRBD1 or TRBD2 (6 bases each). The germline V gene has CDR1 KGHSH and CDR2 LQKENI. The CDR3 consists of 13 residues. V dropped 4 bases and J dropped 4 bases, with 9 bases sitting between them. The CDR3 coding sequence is TGTGCCAGCTCACAGGGGGGTGCAGATACGCAGTATTTT. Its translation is CASSQGGADTQYF. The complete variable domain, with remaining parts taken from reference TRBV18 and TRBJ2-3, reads NAGVMQNPRHLVRRRGQEARLRCSPMKGHSHVYWYRQLPEEGLKFMVYLQKENIIDESGMPKERFSAEFPKEGPSILRIQQVVRGDSAAYFCASSQGGADTQYFGPGTRLTVL.

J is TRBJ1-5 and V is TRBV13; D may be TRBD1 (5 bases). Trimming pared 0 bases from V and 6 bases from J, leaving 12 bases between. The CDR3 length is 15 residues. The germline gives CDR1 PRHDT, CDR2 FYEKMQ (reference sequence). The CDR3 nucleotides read TGTGCCAGCAGCTTAGGCGGAGGGGCGGGTCAGCCCCAGCATTTT. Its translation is CASSLGGGAGQPQHF.

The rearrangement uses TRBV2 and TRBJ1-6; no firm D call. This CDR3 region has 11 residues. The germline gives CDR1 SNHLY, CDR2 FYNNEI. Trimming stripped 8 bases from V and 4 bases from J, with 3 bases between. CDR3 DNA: TGTGCCAGCCAGTATAATTCACCCCTCCACTTT. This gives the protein CASQYNSPLHF.

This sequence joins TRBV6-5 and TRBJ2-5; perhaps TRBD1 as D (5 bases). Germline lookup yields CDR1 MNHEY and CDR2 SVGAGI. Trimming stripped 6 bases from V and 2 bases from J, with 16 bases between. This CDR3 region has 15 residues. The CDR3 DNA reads TGTGCCAGCAGGCGCACCCTCAGGGCGCAAGAGACCCAGTACTTC. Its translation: CASRRTLRAQETQYF.

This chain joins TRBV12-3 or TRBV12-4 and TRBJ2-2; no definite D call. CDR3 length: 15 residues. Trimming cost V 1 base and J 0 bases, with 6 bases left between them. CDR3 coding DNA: TGTGCCAGCAGTTTAGGAGTTACGAACACCGGGGAGCTGTTTTTT. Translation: CASSLGVTNTGELFF.

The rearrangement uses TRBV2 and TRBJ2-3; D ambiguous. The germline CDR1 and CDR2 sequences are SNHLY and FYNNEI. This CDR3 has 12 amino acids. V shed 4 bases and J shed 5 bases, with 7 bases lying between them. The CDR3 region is CASSVLGDTQYF. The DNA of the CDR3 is TGTGCCAGCAGTGTCCTGGGAGATACGCAGTATTTT.

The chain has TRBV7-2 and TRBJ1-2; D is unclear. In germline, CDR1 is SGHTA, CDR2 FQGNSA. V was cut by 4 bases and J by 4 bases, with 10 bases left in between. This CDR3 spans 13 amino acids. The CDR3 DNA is TGTGCCAGCAGCTACGTAGAGCGCTATGGCTACACCTTC. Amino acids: CASSYVERYGYTF.

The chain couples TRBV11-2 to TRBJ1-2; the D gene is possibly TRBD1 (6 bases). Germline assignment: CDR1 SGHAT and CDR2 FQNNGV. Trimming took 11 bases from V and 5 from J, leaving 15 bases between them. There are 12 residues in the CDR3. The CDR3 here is CAWAEGHYGYTF. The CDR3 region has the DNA TGTGCCTGGGCCGAGGGACATTATGGCTACACCTTC.

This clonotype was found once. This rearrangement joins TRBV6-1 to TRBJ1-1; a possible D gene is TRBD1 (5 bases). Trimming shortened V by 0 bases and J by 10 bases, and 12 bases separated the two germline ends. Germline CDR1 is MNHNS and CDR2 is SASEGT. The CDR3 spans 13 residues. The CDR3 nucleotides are TGTGCCAGCAGTGAAGCCGGGGATAGGGGAGCTTTCTTT. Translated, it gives CASSEAGDRGAFF.

CDR3 sequence reads: CSARDSRKGATEAFF. DNA of the CDR3: TGCAGTGCTAGAGATTCCAGGAAAGGAGCCACTGAAGCTTTCTTT. This rearrangement joins TRBV20-1 to TRBJ1-1; D gene unclear. V lost 0 bases and J 4 bases, leaving 15 bases between the germline ends. The CDR3 extends over 15 amino acids. CDR1 and CDR2 (germline): DFQATT, SNEGSKA (reference sequence).

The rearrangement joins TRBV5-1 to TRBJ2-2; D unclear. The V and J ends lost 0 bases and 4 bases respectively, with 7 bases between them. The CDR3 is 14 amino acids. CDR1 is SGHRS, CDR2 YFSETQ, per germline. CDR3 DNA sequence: TGCGCCAGCAGCTTGGTGCCCGCCACCGGGGAGCTGTTTTTT. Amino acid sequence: CASSLVPATGELFF.

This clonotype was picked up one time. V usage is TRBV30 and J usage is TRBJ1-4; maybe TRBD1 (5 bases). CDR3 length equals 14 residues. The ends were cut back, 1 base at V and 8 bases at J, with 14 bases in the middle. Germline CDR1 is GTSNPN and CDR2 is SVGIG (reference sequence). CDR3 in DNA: TGTGCCTGGAGTGAGGCAGGGCGGCAAGAAAAACTGTTTTTT. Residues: CAWSEAGRQEKLFF.

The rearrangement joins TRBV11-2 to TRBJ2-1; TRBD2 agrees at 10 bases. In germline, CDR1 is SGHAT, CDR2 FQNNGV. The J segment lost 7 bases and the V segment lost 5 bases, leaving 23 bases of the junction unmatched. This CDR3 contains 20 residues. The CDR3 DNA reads TGTGCCAGCAGCACGCCGGTTTGGAGCGGGGGGGCTCCGGGAATTAATGAGCAGTTCTTC. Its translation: CASSTPVWSGGAPGINEQFF. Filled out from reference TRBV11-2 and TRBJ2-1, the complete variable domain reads EAGVAQSPRYKIIEKRQSVAFWCNPISGHATLYWYQQILGQGPKLLIQFQNNGVVDDSQLPKDRFSAERLKGVDSTLKIQPAKLEDSAVYLCASSTPVWSGGAPGINEQFFGPGTRLTVL.

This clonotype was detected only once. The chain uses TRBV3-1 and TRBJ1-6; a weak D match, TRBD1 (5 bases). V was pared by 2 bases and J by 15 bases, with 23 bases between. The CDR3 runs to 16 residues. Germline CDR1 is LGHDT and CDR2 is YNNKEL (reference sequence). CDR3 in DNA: TGTGCCAGCAGCCAACGTGCCGGGGCAGGCGTGTTTGTCCTCCACTTT. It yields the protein CASSQRAGAGVFVLHF.

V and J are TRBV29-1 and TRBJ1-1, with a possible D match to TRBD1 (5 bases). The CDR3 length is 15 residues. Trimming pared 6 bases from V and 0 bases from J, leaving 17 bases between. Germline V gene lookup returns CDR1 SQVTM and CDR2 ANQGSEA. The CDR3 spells CSVTGTLGMNTEAFF. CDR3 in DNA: TGCAGCGTAACCGGGACCTTAGGGATGAACACTGAAGCTTTCTTT.